The 10 T cell receptor beta chains presented below share a single source sample, sequenced in a study of regulatory T cells in long-lasting Graves disease. iRepertoire HTBI primers and Arm-PCR of CDR3 regions built TCR beta libraries. In TCRdb, the multiplex PCR reads were re-called with MiXCR into one record per CDR3 protein. The sample yields 420,000 or so distinct CDR3 sequences, 16% seen once. Indicated time point: newly diagnosed GD, antithyroid drugs for less than 3 months. From RNA extracted from PBMCs, the TCR library was made. These sequences were also reported in another study, on T cells in Graves' hyperthyroidism and ophthalmopathy.

Sequences were derived from peripheral blood mononuclear cells (PBMCs), sampled at new diagnosis, from a patient treated with antithyroid drugs. The receptor source for this set is a woman aged 18-35 years with Graves disease.

This clonotype appeared once. This chain joins TRBV20-1 and TRBJ1-3; the D gene is possibly TRBD1 (5 bases). This CDR3 contains 13 residues. The ends were cut back, 2 bases at V and 4 bases at J, with 9 bases in the middle. Germline-derived CDR1 and CDR2 are DFQATT and SNEGSKA (reference sequence). CDR3 sequence: CSARHGAGNTIYF. In nucleotides, the CDR3 is TGCAGTGCTAGACATGGGGCCGGAAACACCATATATTTT.

This chain uses TRBV7-9 with TRBJ2-5; D is uncertain. Germline V gene lookup returns CDR1 SEHNR and CDR2 FQNEAQ (reference sequence). This CDR3 comprises 15 residues. Between the trimmed V and J ends, which lost 1 base and 2 bases, there was a span of 11 bases. CDR3 sequence reads: CASSLVQVLQETQYF. In DNA form, the CDR3 reads TGTGCCAGCAGCTTAGTCCAAGTTTTACAAGAGACCCAGTACTTC.

The sample holds a few counts of this clonotype. An end of the junction does not agree with germline; a read error may underlie this. The chain combines TRBV5-1 with TRBJ2-3; 8 nucleotides align to TRBD2. This CDR3 is 15 amino acids long. Germline CDR1 SGHRS, CDR2 YFSETQ. CDR3 coding DNA: TGCGCCGGCAGCTTGGGTAGCGGGACATCAGATACGCAGTATTTT. Its protein is CAGSLGSGTSDTQYF.

Notes on this clonotype: A far larger clone is a single base away, which makes a read error likely. The rearrangement uses TRBV7-9 and TRBJ2-1; TRBD2 agrees at 12 bases. The CDR3 is made up of 17 amino acids. Germline values: CDR1 SEHNR, CDR2 FQNEAQ (reference sequence). The chain's CDR3 is CASSPPSGRAAANERFF. For the CDR3, the DNA is TGTGCCAGCAGCCCCCCTAGCGGGAGGGCCGCGGCGAATGAGCGGTTCTTC.

The rearrangement uses TRBV3-1 and TRBJ2-7, with 7 nucleotides matching TRBD1. The length of the CDR3 is 15 residues. Trimming took 0 bases from V and 6 from J; bases not matched to a gene: 8. Germline assignment: CDR1 LGHDT and CDR2 YNNKEL (reference sequence). CDR3 bases: TGTGCCAGCAGCCAAGAAACAGGGGTTTTGCGCGAGCAGTACTTC. Translated, it gives CASSQETGVLREQYF.

The V and J genes are TRBV20-1 and TRBJ2-1; 11 bases agree with TRBD1. CDR3 size: 17 residues. The germline V gene has CDR1 DFQATT and CDR2 SNEGSKA (reference sequence). The trim removed 6 bases at V and 7 bases at J, leaving 17 bases unmatched. CDR3 nucleotide sequence: TGCAGTGCCGCAAGACCGCCGGGACAGGGGGAGAGAAATGAGCAGTTCTTC. Its protein is CSAARPPGQGERNEQFF.

Many counts were recorded for this clonotype. The junction differs from germline at one of its ends, possibly a read error. This chain uses TRBV19 with TRBJ2-7, with 8 bases matching TRBD1. The CDR3 extends over 14 amino acids. CDR1 and CDR2 from the germline V gene are LNHDA and SQIVND (reference sequence). The CDR3 sequence: CASSIGQGTYEQYF. The CDR3, as DNA: TGTGCCAGCAGTATAGGACAGGGTACCTACGAGCAGTACTTC.

V and J are TRBV5-1 and TRBJ2-1; the match to TRBD1 covers 8 bases. The V gene end was trimmed by 4 bases and the J gene end by 0 bases; junction bases not matched to a gene: 9. Germline V lookup: CDR1 SGHRS, CDR2 YFSETQ. The CDR3 is 17 residues long. CDR3 protein: CASSTGGRGSSYNEQFF. The CDR3 DNA follows: TGCGCCAGCAGCACAGGGGGTAGGGGAAGCTCCTACAATGAGCAGTTCTTC.

This clonotype was found many times. The chain recombines TRBV30 with TRBJ1-1, with D possibly TRBD1 on 5 matching bases. This CDR3 is 13 amino acids long. The germline gives CDR1 GTSNPN, CDR2 SVGIG (reference sequence). Trimming left V 3 bases short and J 1 base short, with 9 bases between. The CDR3 DNA sequence: TGTGCCTGGAGGAGGGGAACGAACACTGAAGCTTTCTTT. It codes for CAWRRGTNTEAFF.

This clonotype was counted ten times or more. The rearrangement joins TRBV12-3 or TRBV12-4 to TRBJ1-1; D unresolved. This CDR3 spans 14 amino acids. V was shortened by 6 bases and J by 0 bases, with 11 bases between the two germline ends. The CDR3 DNA is TGTGCCAGCAGCTTGGTTCAGCTGAACACTGAAGCTTTCTTT. It specifies CASSLVQLNTEAFF.